This T cell receptor beta chain was retrieved from a study of CD4+ T cells in melanoma. Study observations and caveats: CD8+ T cell, macrophage and B cell function reportedly correlated with neoantigen-specific CD4+ T cells. Neoantigen-specific CD4+ T cells in melanoma reportedly had diverse differentiation states.

With regard to this clone: What it binds is unknown.

The germline V gene has CDR1 SQVTM and CDR2 ANQGSEA. V gave up 2 bases and J gave up 8 bases; unmatched junction bases: 11. This CDR3 contains 14 residues. Libraries were prepared by immunoSEQ multiplex PCR; TCRdb keeps only in-frame clonotypes and omits some of them. The sample carries roughly 110,000 clones, roughly 90% recorded once. This sequence was found in a human donor with melanoma. The V gene is TRBV29-1, the J gene TRBJ1-2, with 7 positions matching TRBD1. The sample was peripheral blood. CDR3 protein: CSVERGFRGSGYTF. The CDR3 region has the DNA TGCAGCGTTGAACGGGGTTTCAGGGGGTCAGGCTACACCTTC.